The T cell receptor (beta chain) described here comes from a study of T cell responses to AZD1222 COVID-19 vaccine. The protocol was immunoSEQ multiplex PCR, while the TCRdb copy is restricted to in-frame clones and leaves out a portion. In the table there are 20,000 or so clones, roughly 83% of which are singletons. Findings and limits, study-wide: At 160-218 and 743-854, vaccine-associated CD4 TCRs were dominant, and they spanned spike. Donors were chiefly white British, with a greater number of females, and clonal diversity was perhaps underestimated.

The CDR3 is made up of 14 amino acids. Germline CDR1 is SGHAT and CDR2 is FQDESV (reference sequence). With 5 bases clipped from V and 4 bases from J, the junction kept 6 bases outside the gene matches. Worth noting for this clone: The antigen remains undetermined.

The sequence derives from an adult who received the AZD1222 COVID-19 vaccine. Sample: peripheral blood, taken 28 days after the second AZD1222 dose. The chain recombines TRBV11-1 with TRBJ1-2, with 8 bases fitting TRBD1. The CDR3 bases are TGTGCCAGCAGCAAAGGACAGGGCGCCTATGGCTACACCTTC. Translating gives CASSKGQGAYGYTF.